One and the same sample provided the 20 T cell receptor beta chains below, sequenced in a study of blood T cell repertoires in COVID-19. TCRdb keeps only in-frame clones here, not all; method: immunoSEQ multiplex PCR. This table holds tens of thousands of clones, roughly four fifths found once. The sequenced sample consisted of peripheral blood. All receptors come from a man aged 50 or older with COVID-19, enrolled during active disease.

V and J are TRBV5-8 and TRBJ2-1; D may be TRBD2 (6 bases). The CDR3 loop spans 15 amino acids. Germline V gene sequence: CDR1 SGHTS, CDR2 YDEGEE. Trimming removed 0 bases from V and 3 bases from J, with 10 bases in between. Here the CDR3 reads CASSLGLASYNEQFF. The CDR3 DNA follows: TGTGCCAGCAGCTTGGGGCTAGCGAGCTACAATGAGCAGTTCTTC.

This sequence joins TRBV7-3 and TRBJ1-1; possibly TRBD1 for D (6 bases). The CDR3 consists of 14 residues. The V and J ends lost 6 bases and 1 base respectively, with 12 bases between them. Germline V gives CDR1 SGHTA, CDR2 FQGTGA. The CDR3 region is CASSHGTRNTEAFF. In DNA form, the CDR3 reads TGTGCCAGCAGTCACGGGACAAGGAACACTGAAGCTTTCTTT.

The chain couples TRBV6-5 to TRBJ1-2; TRBD1 matches 7 bases. Germline CDR1 and CDR2: MNHEY and SVGAGI. This CDR3 region has 14 residues. The junction had 3 bases not matched to a gene; V was cut back by 5 bases and J by 0 bases. The CDR3 spells CASSRQGSNYGYTF. The CDR3, as DNA: TGTGCCAGCAGTCGACAGGGCTCTAACTATGGCTACACCTTC.

The rearrangement joins TRBV7-9 to TRBJ1-4, with 9 bases matching TRBD1. V trimming: 4 bases; J trimming: 11 bases; junction bases outside the gene matches: 2. The CDR3 contains 12 residues. Germline loops: CDR1 SEHNR, CDR2 FQNEAQ (reference sequence). CDR3 sequence reads: CASSSGTGKLFF. CDR3 sequence (DNA): TGTGCCAGCAGCTCCGGGACAGGGAAACTGTTTTTT.

The chain carries TRBV4-3 and TRBJ1-3; unclear D gene. The germline V and J ends were trimmed by 0 bases and 0 bases, with 15 bases remaining between them. The CDR3 loop spans 18 amino acids. Per germline, CDR1 LGHNA and CDR2 YSLEER. CDR3 amino acids: CASSQDSQVPSSGNTIYF. For the CDR3, the DNA is TGCGCCAGCAGCCAAGATAGTCAGGTCCCAAGCTCTGGAAACACCATATATTTT.

This chain links TRBV4-2 with TRBJ2-3, with a tentative D call TRBD2 (5 bases). Germline loops: CDR1 LGHNA, CDR2 YNFKEQ. The CDR3 covers 15 residues. V shed 6 bases and J shed 3 bases, with 16 bases lying between them. CDR3 amino acids: CASRDLSRQTDTQYF. For the CDR3, the DNA is TGTGCCAGCAGGGACTTGAGTAGGCAGACAGATACGCAGTATTTT.

This chain joins TRBV7-6 and TRBJ1-3, with 10 nucleotides matching TRBD1. Trimming at V came to 1 base and at J to 2 bases, leaving 5 bases not matched to a gene. Germline CDR1 SGHVS, CDR2 FNYEAQ. The CDR3 sequence is 17 residues long. CDR3 sequence: CASSLGDRGRTGNTIYF. Written as DNA, the CDR3 is TGTGCCAGCAGCTTAGGGGACAGGGGACGCACTGGAAACACCATATATTTT.

The V and J genes are TRBV4-1 and TRBJ1-3; D is undetermined. The ends were cut back, 2 bases at V and 2 bases at J, with 16 bases in the middle. The CDR3 extends over 17 amino acids. CDR1 is MGHRA, CDR2 YSYEKL, per germline. CDR3 DNA sequence: TGCGCCAGCAGCCAATCCATTACGGGTCCCCCTGGAAACACCATATATTTT. Protein sequence: CASSQSITGPPGNTIYF.

The chain uses TRBV9 and TRBJ2-5; 15 bases match TRBD2. This CDR3 has 17 amino acids. Trimming at V came to 0 bases and at J to 2 bases, leaving 2 bases not matched to a gene. Germline V gene lookup returns CDR1 SGDLS and CDR2 YYNGEE. This CDR3 is CASSVGGLAGGQETQYF. Here the CDR3 DNA reads TGTGCCAGCAGCGTAGGCGGACTAGCGGGGGGGCAAGAGACCCAGTACTTC.

This clone appeared once. J is TRBJ2-5 and V is TRBV5-1; D perhaps matches TRBD2 (5 bases). The ends were cut back, 3 bases at V and 3 bases at J, with 12 bases in the middle. In germline, CDR1 is SGHRS, CDR2 YFSETQ. The CDR3 runs 14 residues. CDR3 loop: CASSSSTIKETQYF. DNA for the CDR3: TGCGCCAGCAGCTCCTCGACTATTAAAGAGACCCAGTACTTC.

The genes are TRBV29-1 and TRBJ1-1; tentative D call: TRBD1 (6 bases). Germline CDR1 reads SQVTM; CDR2 reads ANQGSEA. V lost 5 bases and J lost 3, with 16 bases in between. The CDR3 sequence is 14 residues long. The CDR3, as DNA: TGCAGCGTTCACTTACAGGGTCTCGACACTGAAGCTTTCTTT. This translates into CSVHLQGLDTEAFF.

This chain joins TRBV19 and TRBJ2-4, with 7 nucleotides matching TRBD1. J lost 0 bases, V lost 5 bases, and 10 bases had no gene match. The germline CDR1 and CDR2 sequences are LNHDA and SQIVND (reference sequence). The CDR3 length is 17 residues. The CDR3 DNA is TGTGCCAGTAGTCCCAGACAGGGAGAGGAAGCCAAAAACATTCAGTACTTC. This codes for CASSPRQGEEAKNIQYF.

The chain employs TRBV9 and TRBJ1-6; D unresolved. Trimming stripped 3 bases from V and 6 bases from J, with 10 bases between. This CDR3 region has 14 residues. The germline V gene has CDR1 SGDLS and CDR2 YYNGEE. CDR3 loop: CASSARVPNSPLHF. The CDR3, as DNA: TGTGCCAGCAGCGCCCGGGTCCCTAATTCACCCCTCCACTTT.

The rearrangement links TRBV5-5 to TRBJ1-2; D ambiguous. The CDR3 is 12 residues long. Per germline, CDR1 SGHKS and CDR2 YYEKEE (reference sequence). V was trimmed by 6 bases and J by 8 bases, leaving 14 bases between them. The CDR3 bases are TGTGCCAGCATCTCCCCACTATACGGCTACACCTTC. Encoded protein: CASISPLYGYTF.

The V gene is TRBV5-1, the J gene TRBJ1-5; D ambiguous. V was pared by 3 bases and J by 7 bases, with 14 bases between. The CDR3 has 14 amino acids. Germline CDR1 and CDR2: SGHRS and YFSETQ. DNA of the CDR3: TGCGCCAGCAGCTCCATGGCTGGAGAACAGCCCCAGCATTTT. The encoded protein is CASSSMAGEQPQHF.

V gene TRBV5-5 combines with J gene TRBJ2-7; 8 nucleotides align to TRBD1. Germline V gives CDR1 SGHKS, CDR2 YYEKEE (reference sequence). The junction had 9 bases not matched to a gene; V was cut back by 4 bases and J by 0 bases. The CDR3 contains 16 residues. Here the CDR3 DNA reads TGTGCCAGCAGCGGGTGGGGGACAGGACTCTCCTACGAGCAGTACTTC. Translation gives CASSGWGTGLSYEQYF.

The CDR3 loop is CASSRTLTSYEQYF. The CDR3, as DNA: TGTGCCAGCAGCCGGACACTGACCTCCTACGAGCAGTACTTC. This sequence joins TRBV7-9 and TRBJ2-7, with a tentative D call TRBD1 (5 bases). The CDR3 is 14 residues long. The V gene's germline CDR1 is SEHNR and CDR2 FQNEAQ (reference sequence). V lost 5 bases, J lost 0 bases, and 11 bases lay in between.

V usage is TRBV29-1 and J usage is TRBJ1-2, with TRBD1 as a possible D gene (6 bases). V dropped 5 bases and J dropped 4 bases, with 11 bases sitting between them. Per germline, CDR1 SQVTM and CDR2 ANQGSEA. The CDR3 consists of 12 residues. The CDR3 reads CSVRGQSYGYTF. CDR3 nucleotides: TGCAGCGTTAGAGGACAGAGCTATGGCTACACCTTC.

The V call is TRBV9, the J call TRBJ1-2; D uncertain. Germline CDR1 SGDLS, CDR2 YYNGEE. Trimming took off 7 bases at V and 6 bases at J, with 16 bases between the two ends. The CDR3 is made up of 13 amino acids. The CDR3: CASSSYEANGYTF. In DNA form, the CDR3 reads TGTGCCAGCTCGTCCTACGAGGCCAATGGCTACACCTTC.

The chain is built from TRBV18 and TRBJ2-5, with 8 bases fitting TRBD2. CDR3 length equals 16 residues. V lost 6 bases and J lost 1; bases outside the gene matches: 10. The germline gives CDR1 KGHSH, CDR2 LQKENI. The DNA of the CDR3 is TGTGCCAGCTCCCCCCTCGGGGGGGAAACCCAAGAGACCCAGTACTTC. This sequence encodes CASSPLGGETQETQYF.